Below are 27 T cell receptor beta chains sequenced from a single sample in a study of cytomegalovirus exposure and HLA in healthy donors. PCR was performed using 60 Vbeta and 13 Jbeta primers. Sequenced by immunoSEQ multiplex PCR; TCRdb stores in-frame clones only, minus some. The sample yields about 52,000 clones, 65% to 80% seen once. Sequencing input: PBMCs. These receptors came from a woman aged 50 to 60 in good health and CMV-seronegative.

The V gene is TRBV4-3, the J gene TRBJ2-2; D remains ambiguous. The germline CDR1 and CDR2 sequences are LGHNA and YSLEER. This CDR3 has 14 amino acids. Trimming took off 0 bases at V and 7 bases at J, with 9 bases between the two ends. The CDR3: CASSQDPTNGELFF. For the CDR3, the DNA is TGCGCCAGCAGCCAAGATCCGACAAACGGGGAGCTGTTTTTT.

The table lists this clone with a few counts. This chain joins TRBV5-5 and TRBJ1-5, with 7 bases matching TRBD1. The CDR3 has 16 residues. V lost 4 bases to trimming and J lost 4 bases; unmatched junction nucleotides: 11. The V gene's germline CDR1 is SGHKS and CDR2 YYEKEE (reference sequence). The CDR3 sequence: CASSVGLTGMNQPQHF. CDR3 coding DNA: TGTGCCAGCAGCGTGGGCCTGACAGGGATGAATCAGCCCCAGCATTTT.

The DNA of the CDR3 is TGTGCCAGCAGCTTAGAACGAGGACAGGCTCGGCATGGCTACACCTTC. Translating gives CASSLERGQARHGYTF. The rearrangement joins TRBV7-8 to TRBJ1-2; TRBD1 agrees at 7 bases. Germline V gives CDR1 SGHVS, CDR2 FQNEAQ. V gave up 1 base and J gave up 6 bases; unmatched junction bases: 11. The CDR3 has 16 residues.

The chain combines TRBV18 with TRBJ1-2, with D perhaps matching TRBD1 (5 bases). Germline CDR1 is KGHSH and CDR2 is LQKENI. V was pared by 6 bases and J by 4 bases, with 15 bases between. This CDR3 contains 14 residues. The CDR3 region has the DNA TGTGCCAGCTCTGACACTACAGGCCGCTATGGCTACACCTTC. Its protein is CASSDTTGRYGYTF.

The CDR3 reads CASSLGTGGNQPQHF. The DNA for the CDR3 is TGTGCCAGCAGCTTGGGAACAGGGGGCAATCAGCCCCAGCATTTT. The J gene is TRBJ1-5, the V gene TRBV7-2, with TRBD1 matching 7 bases. With V trimmed by 3 bases and J by 2 bases, 4 bases remained unmatched. This CDR3 region has 15 residues. CDR1 is SGHTA and CDR2 is FQGNSA in the germline V gene.

As for this clone: In the same sample, other DNA sequences code for this CDR3. The V call is TRBV29-1, the J call TRBJ2-7; TRBD1 agrees at 7 bases. This CDR3 is 12 amino acids long. Germline V lookup: CDR1 SQVTM, CDR2 ANQGSEA. J lost 2 bases, V lost 4 bases, and 2 bases had no gene match. CDR3 bases: TGCAGCGTTGGAGGGGGCGCCTACGAGCAGTACTTC. It yields the protein CSVGGGAYEQYF.

This rearrangement joins TRBV6-1 to TRBJ2-1; 7 nucleotides agree with TRBD1. Unmatched junction bases numbered 14, after V lost 2 bases and J lost 10 bases. Germline V gene data show CDR1 as MNHNS and CDR2 as SASEGT. The CDR3 totals 16 residues. CDR3 loop: CASSELPGQLGGEQFF. The CDR3 DNA is TGTGCCAGCAGTGAACTACCGGGACAGCTTGGGGGAGAGCAGTTCTTC.

Worth noting for this clone: A junction boundary mismatches the germline segment, possibly from a read error. This chain links TRBV18 with TRBJ2-5, with D maybe TRBD1 (5 bases). The CDR3 totals 15 residues. The germline V gene has CDR1 KGHSH and CDR2 LQKENI. Here the CDR3 DNA reads TGTGCCAGCTCGCCACCGTCAGGGTACCAAGAGACCCAGTACTTC. This sequence encodes CASSPPSGYQETQYF.

This clone was detected only once. J is TRBJ2-3 and V is TRBV30, with 7 bases fitting TRBD1. Germline V CDR1 and CDR2: GTSNPN, SVGIG (reference sequence). This CDR3 spans 14 amino acids. The ends lost 5 bases at V and 2 bases at J; junction bases unmatched: 7. CDR3 nucleotide sequence: TGTGCCTGGGGGAAGGGACAGTTCACAGATACGCAGTATTTT. Its protein product is CAWGKGQFTDTQYF.

V is TRBV6-5 and J is TRBJ1-2; a possible D gene is TRBD1 (6 bases). With 5 bases removed from V and 1 base from J, the gap between germline ends came to 11 bases. Germline V CDR1 and CDR2: MNHEY, SVGAGI. CDR3 size: 14 residues. CDR3 protein: CASSPRQDNYGYTF. The CDR3 nucleotides are TGTGCCAGCAGTCCGAGACAGGATAACTATGGCTACACCTTC.

There are a few counts of this clone. This chain uses TRBV6-1 with TRBJ2-7; TRBD2 might be the D (6 bases). The CDR3 totals 12 residues. The V and J ends lost 8 bases and 0 bases respectively, with 8 bases between them. Germline V lookup: CDR1 MNHNS, CDR2 SASEGT. As DNA, the CDR3 is TGTGCCAGCCGGCGGGACTCCTACGAGCAGTACTTC. This encodes CASRRDSYEQYF.

The CDR3 bases are TGTGCCACAACGCGGGAGACTGAGACCCAGTACTTC. As protein: CATTRETETQYF. J is TRBJ2-5 and V is TRBV6-1; 7 bases map to TRBD2. CDR3 length: 12 residues. The ends lost 10 bases at V and 5 bases at J; junction bases unmatched: 7. Germline assignment: CDR1 MNHNS and CDR2 SASEGT.

This clone counts as medium-sized. The chain links TRBV6-1 to TRBJ1-1; D not certain. CDR1 is MNHNS and CDR2 is SASEGT in the germline V gene. Trimming pared 3 bases from V and 7 bases from J, leaving 6 bases between. The CDR3 is 11 amino acids. The CDR3 coding sequence is TGTGCCAGCAGTGACTTCCGTGAAGCTTTCTTT. Its protein is CASSDFREAFF.

The CDR3 nucleotides are TGTGCCAGCTCACCACCCTCGACAGGGTCTGGGGCCAACGTCCTGACTTTC. This encodes CASSPPSTGSGANVLTF. The genes are TRBV18 and TRBJ2-6; 7 nucleotides align to TRBD1. CDR3 length equals 17 residues. Germline lookup yields CDR1 KGHSH and CDR2 LQKENI. Trimming took 0 bases from V and 1 from J; bases not matched to a gene: 3.

The chain recombines TRBV10-3 with TRBJ2-3, with TRBD2 as a possible D gene (6 bases). The length of the CDR3 is 14 residues. V was pared by 6 bases and J by 0 bases, with 10 bases between. The germline V gene encodes CDR1 ENHRY and CDR2 SYGVKD. CDR3 DNA: TGTGCCATCAGGGGGGGAACAAGCACAGATACGCAGTATTTT. This translates into CAIRGGTSTDTQYF.

The V call is TRBV28, the J call TRBJ1-2; D remains ambiguous. Germline assignment: CDR1 MDHEN and CDR2 SYDVKM. The CDR3 totals 12 residues. V lost 5 bases and J lost 2, with 6 bases in between. The CDR3 is CASSPRNYGYTF. As DNA, the CDR3 is TGTGCCAGCAGTCCCCGGAACTATGGCTACACCTTC.

This clone was recorded a few times. A read error may produce the germline difference seen at one junction end. The chain employs TRBV7-7 and TRBJ2-1, with D possibly being TRBD1 (5 bases). The CDR3 is 13 residues long. Germline CDR1 is SSHAT and CDR2 is FNYEAQ (reference sequence). The CDR3 here is CASSLGATDEQFF. DNA for the CDR3: TGTGCTAGCAGCTTAGGGGCCACCGATGAGCAGTTCTTC.

This clone was counted once. The junction departs from the called germline gene at one end, perhaps through a read error. This sequence joins TRBV29-1 and TRBJ1-2; 11 bases line up with TRBD1. Germline assignment: CDR1 SQVTM and CDR2 ANQGSEA. The CDR3 has 13 amino acids. The CDR3 here is CSVEGQGAFGYTF. The CDR3 nucleotides are TGCAGCGTCGAAGGACAGGGGGCTTTTGGCTACACCTTC.

The chain combines TRBV5-4 with TRBJ2-1; 10 nucleotides agree with TRBD2. CDR3 length: 17 residues. Germline V CDR1 and CDR2: SGHNT, YYREEE (reference sequence). After removal of 3 bases from V and 5 bases from J, the junction contained 11 bases not matched to a gene. DNA of the CDR3: TGTGCCAGCAGCTGGGGTCCCCAGCGGGGGGGAAACAATGAGCAGTTCTTC. Protein: CASSWGPQRGGNNEQFF.

The rearrangement links TRBV5-4 to TRBJ2-4; 8 bases align to TRBD2. This CDR3 spans 14 amino acids. Germline CDR1 is SGHNT and CDR2 is YYREEE (reference sequence). V was clipped by 4 bases and J by 5 bases; unmatched bases: 5. CDR3 nucleotides: TGTGCCAGCAGCCCCCGGGAGGGCGAAAACATTCAGTACTTC. Protein: CASSPREGENIQYF.

The J gene is TRBJ2-3, the V gene TRBV7-9; 12 bases match TRBD2. Germline V gene lookup returns CDR1 SEHNR and CDR2 FQNEAQ (reference sequence). Unmatched junction bases numbered 15, after V lost 8 bases and J lost 6 bases. The CDR3 extends over 17 amino acids. The CDR3 spells CASAQAGLAGGLDTQYF. The CDR3 nucleotides read TGTGCCAGCGCCCAAGCGGGGCTAGCGGGAGGGCTGGATACGCAGTATTTT. The full variable domain, its missing parts supplied by reference TRBV7-9 and TRBJ2-3, is DTGVSQNPRHKITKRGQNVTFRCDPISEHNRLYWYRQTLGQGPEFLTYFQNEAQLEKSRLLSDRFSAERPKGSFSTLEIQRTEQGDSAMYLCASAQAGLAGGLDTQYFGPGTRLTVL.

The chain carries TRBV2 and TRBJ1-2; 9 bases align to TRBD1. J was trimmed by 4 bases and V by 5 bases; bases with no gene match: 5. CDR1 and CDR2 (germline): SNHLY, FYNNEI. This CDR3 region has 14 residues. CDR3 DNA: TGTGCCAGCAGTTCGGACAGGGGATCCTATGGCTACACCTTC. Protein: CASSSDRGSYGYTF.

V usage is TRBV9 and J usage is TRBJ2-5, with a tentative D call TRBD2 (6 bases). The V gene lost 0 bases and the J gene lost 3 bases, with 12 bases spanning the gap. Germline CDR1 SGDLS, CDR2 YYNGEE. This CDR3 comprises 15 residues. CDR3 protein: CASSVGNGREETQYF. In DNA, the CDR3 is TGTGCCAGCAGCGTAGGGAACGGGAGAGAAGAGACCCAGTACTTC.

The rearrangement uses TRBV18 and TRBJ1-4, with D perhaps matching TRBD1 (6 bases). Trimming cost V 2 bases and J 7 bases, with 14 bases left between them. The CDR3 runs 15 residues. Looked up from germline, CDR1 is KGHSH and CDR2 is LQKENI. The CDR3: CASSPLSGVGEKLFF. DNA of the CDR3: TGTGCCAGCTCACCATTGTCAGGGGTCGGTGAAAAACTGTTTTTT.

The rearrangement links TRBV6-5 to TRBJ1-5, with 9 bases fitting TRBD1. Germline lookup yields CDR1 MNHEY and CDR2 SVGAGI. The ends lost 6 bases at V and 3 bases at J; junction bases unmatched: 6. The CDR3 runs to 15 residues. The CDR3 spells CASSLGTGTNQPQHF. CDR3 nucleotides: TGTGCCAGCAGCCTTGGGACAGGGACCAATCAGCCCCAGCATTTT.

This rearrangement joins TRBV30 to TRBJ2-2, with 10 nucleotides matching TRBD2. Germline CDR1 GTSNPN, CDR2 SVGIG (reference sequence). The CDR3 length is 14 residues. V lost 5 bases, J lost 4 bases, and 4 bases stayed unmatched. The CDR3 DNA reads as TGTGCCTGGTTAGCGGGAGGAGTCACCGGGGAGCTGTTTTTT. This codes for CAWLAGGVTGELFF.

CDR3 in amino acids: CASSVEPRGGTDTQYF. The CDR3 DNA reads TGTGCCAGCAGCGTAGAGCCGCGGGGCGGCACAGATACGCAGTATTTT. The V call is TRBV9, the J call TRBJ2-3; D is possibly TRBD2 (6 bases). Germline V gene data show CDR1 as SGDLS and CDR2 as YYNGEE. CDR3 length: 16 residues. The V gene lost 0 bases and the J gene lost 1 base, with 12 bases spanning the gap.